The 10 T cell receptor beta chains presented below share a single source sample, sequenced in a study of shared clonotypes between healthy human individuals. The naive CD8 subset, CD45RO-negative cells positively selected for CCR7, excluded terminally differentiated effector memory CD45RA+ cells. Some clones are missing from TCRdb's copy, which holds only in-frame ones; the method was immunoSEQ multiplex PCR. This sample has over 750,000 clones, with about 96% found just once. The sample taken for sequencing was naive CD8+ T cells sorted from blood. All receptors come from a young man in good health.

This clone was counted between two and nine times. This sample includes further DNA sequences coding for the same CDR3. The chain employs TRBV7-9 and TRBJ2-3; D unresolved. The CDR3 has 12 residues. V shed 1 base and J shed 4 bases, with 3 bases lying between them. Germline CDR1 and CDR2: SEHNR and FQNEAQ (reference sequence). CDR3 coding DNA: TGTGCCAGCAGCTTAGTGGCAGATACGCAGTATTTT. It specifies CASSLVADTQYF.

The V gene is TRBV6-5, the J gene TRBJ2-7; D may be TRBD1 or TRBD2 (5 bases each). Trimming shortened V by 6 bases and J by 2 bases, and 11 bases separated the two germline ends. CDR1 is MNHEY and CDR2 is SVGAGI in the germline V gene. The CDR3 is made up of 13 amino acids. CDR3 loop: CASRGDQTYEQYF. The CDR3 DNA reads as TGTGCCAGCAGGGGGGACCAGACCTACGAGCAGTACTTC.

This chain's CDR3 is CASSLWAPRMTASQETQYF. DNA for the CDR3: TGTGCCAGCAGTTTATGGGCCCCGCGAATGACAGCGTCACAAGAGACCCAGTACTTC. The rearrangement joins TRBV27 to TRBJ2-5; a weak D match, TRBD1 (5 bases). From germline, CDR1 is MNHEY and CDR2 SMNVEV (reference sequence). Trimming pared 1 base from V and 2 bases from J, leaving 23 bases between. The CDR3 loop spans 19 amino acids.

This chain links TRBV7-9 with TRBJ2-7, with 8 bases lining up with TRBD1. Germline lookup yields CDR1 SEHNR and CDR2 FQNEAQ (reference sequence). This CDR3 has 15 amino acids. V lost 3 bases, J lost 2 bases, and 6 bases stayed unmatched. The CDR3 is CASSFQQGVAYEQYF. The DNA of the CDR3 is TGTGCCAGCAGCTTCCAACAGGGGGTCGCCTACGAGCAGTACTTC.

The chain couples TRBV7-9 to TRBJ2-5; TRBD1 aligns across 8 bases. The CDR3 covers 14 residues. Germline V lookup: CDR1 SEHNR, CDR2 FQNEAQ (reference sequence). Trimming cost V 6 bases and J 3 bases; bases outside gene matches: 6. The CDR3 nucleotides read TGTGCCAGCAGAGCGGACAGGGTTGAAGAGACCCAGTACTTC. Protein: CASRADRVEETQYF.

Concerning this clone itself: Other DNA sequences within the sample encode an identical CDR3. CDR3 DNA sequence: TGTGCCAGCAGCGCGGGACTAGCGGGAGCGGATGAGCAGTTCTTC. Amino acid sequence: CASSAGLAGADEQFF. This sequence joins TRBV9 and TRBJ2-1, with 14 nucleotides matching TRBD2. The CDR3 totals 15 residues. The ends lost 3 bases at V and 8 bases at J; junction bases unmatched: 4. CDR1 is SGDLS, CDR2 YYNGEE, per germline.

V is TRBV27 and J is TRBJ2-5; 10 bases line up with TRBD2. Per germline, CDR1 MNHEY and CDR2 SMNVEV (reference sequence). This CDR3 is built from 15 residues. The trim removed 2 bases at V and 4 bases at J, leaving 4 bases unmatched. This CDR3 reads CASSLLAGVIETQYF. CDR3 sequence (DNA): TGTGCCAGCAGTTTACTAGCGGGAGTCATAGAGACCCAGTACTTC.

The CDR3 spells CASTPHVGDTQYF. DNA for the CDR3: TGTGCCAGCACCCCCCACGTTGGAGATACGCAGTATTTT. J is TRBJ2-3 and V is TRBV6-5; D remains ambiguous. V lost 7 bases and J lost 5, with 13 bases in between. Germline-derived CDR1 and CDR2 are MNHEY and SVGAGI. This CDR3 has 13 amino acids.

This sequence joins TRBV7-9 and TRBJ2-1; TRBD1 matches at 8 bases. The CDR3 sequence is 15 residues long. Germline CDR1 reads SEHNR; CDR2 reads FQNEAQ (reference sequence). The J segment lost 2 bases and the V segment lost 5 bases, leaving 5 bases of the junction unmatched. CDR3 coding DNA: TGTGCCAGCAGCAACCGGGACAGGCCCTACAATGAGCAGTTCTTC. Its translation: CASSNRDRPYNEQFF.

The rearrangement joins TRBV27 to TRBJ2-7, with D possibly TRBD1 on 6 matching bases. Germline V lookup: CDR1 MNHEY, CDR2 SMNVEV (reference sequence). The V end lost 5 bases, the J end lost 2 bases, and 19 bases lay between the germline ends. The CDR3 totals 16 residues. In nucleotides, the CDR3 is TGTGCCAGCAGTGCCCTCCAAGGACAGCGAGCCTACGAGCAGTACTTC. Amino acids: CASSALQGQRAYEQYF.